The TCR beta chain under discussion was sequenced for a study of T cells in Graves' hyperthyroidism and ophthalmopathy. The CDR3 has 17 residues. Germline loops: CDR1 SGHRS, CDR2 YFSETQ. V lost 0 bases and J 4 bases, leaving 19 bases between the germline ends. Amplification of TCR beta CDR3 regions was performed using RNA transcripts as template. An initial round of RT-PCR targeting the TCR CDR3 relied on the HTBI primer set. TCRdb redid the calling of the multiplex PCR reads with MiXCR, one entry per CDR3 protein. The data hold a few hundred thousand distinct CDR3 sequences, with roughly 45% observed a single time. Study-wide results and caveats: A model of 13 V-J pairs discriminated ophthalmopathy from stable hyperthyroidism. Most expanded thyroid clonotypes above 0.001 also appeared in blood.

Uncontrolled infection, other autoimmune disease, pregnancy or lactation disqualified patients from enrolment. Each diagnosis drew on symptoms, thyroxine, TRAb, thyroid ultrasound and orbital computed tomography findings. Regarding this clonotype: Its matching antigen is unknown.

The sequenced material came from peripheral blood or thyroid tissue (not recorded which). The sequence derives from an adult woman with Graves' disease, either hyperthyroidism or ophthalmopathy (not recorded which). The rearrangement links TRBV5-1 to TRBJ2-5; D unresolved. The CDR3 region has the DNA TGCGCCAGCAGCTTGGCCAAACTGGGCAGGAGTGGAGAGACCCAGTACTTC. Its translation is CASSLAKLGRSGETQYF.